These T cell receptor beta chains were read from a single sample in a study of regulatory T cells in long-lasting Graves disease. TCRdb re-called the multiplex PCR reads through MiXCR, storing one row per CDR3 protein. In the table there are approximately 350,000 distinct CDR3 sequences, 16% of which are singletons. The same data also contributed to another study, on T cells in Graves' hyperthyroidism and ophthalmopathy.

The sample consisted of peripheral blood mononuclear cells (PBMCs), taken at new diagnosis, from a patient treated with antithyroid drugs. These receptors came from a man in his forties with Graves disease. The CDR3 runs from the conserved cysteine through the conserved F or W. Each record gives: D gene, clone size, V gene, J gene, CDR3 DNA, CDR3 protein. The D gene is left open where the match is weak. Rows give clone size only sometimes, using once, few, many, or a class for an expanded clone.

TRBD2,-,TRBV20-1,TRBJ2-1,TGCAGTGCTATCGGGCTAGCGGGGGAAACAACCTACAATGAGCAGTTCTTC,CSAIGLAGETTYNEQFF
TRBD1,-,TRBV19,TRBJ2-1,TGTGCCAGTGCTCTTGGACAGGGTCTGCGTGAGCAGTTCTTC,CASALGQGLREQFF
-,many,TRBV7-3,TRBJ1-2,TGTGCCAGCAGCTTAAATCCAGGGGATGGCTACACCTTC,CASSLNPGDGYTF
-,many,TRBV11-1,TRBJ1-1,TGTGCCAGCAGCGCATCGCCTTGGGCCGAAGAGAACACTGAAGCTTTCTTT,CASSASPWAEENTEAFF
TRBD2,many,TRBV18,TRBJ2-2,TGTGCCAGCTCATCCACTAGCGGAGGCGGGGAGCTGTTTTTT,CASSSTSGGGELFF
-,many,TRBV28,TRBJ1-2,TGTGCCAGCAGCATCACAGGGTTCGGCTACACCTTC,CASSITGFGYTF
-,once,TRBV4-1,TRBJ1-2,TGCGCCAGCAGCCAAGCCCTACGGGGAGCTAACTATGGCTACACCTTC,CASSQALRGANYGYTF
TRBD1,many,TRBV12-3/TRBV12-4,TRBJ1-1,TGTGCCAGCAGTTTATCAGGGGGACGGGATGCTTTCTTT,CASSLSGGRDAFF
-,many,TRBV27,TRBJ1-5,TGTGCCAGCAGTTTCGAGATTGATCAGCCCCAGCATTTT,CASSFEIDQPQHF
TRBD1,many,TRBV7-2,TRBJ2-3,TGTGCCAGCAGCTTAGCTAGCCCCGGGACAGGGTACAACACAGATACGCAGTATTTT,CASSLASPGTGYNTDTQYF
-,few,TRBV5-1,TRBJ1-1,TGCGCCAGCACCTCAGTGGGGGTAAGGACTGAAGCTTTCTTT,CASTSVGVRTEAFF
TRBD1,few,TRBV2,TRBJ1-4,TGTGCCAGCAGTGGTACAGGGGAGTATGCTAATGAAAAACTGTTTTTT,CASSGTGEYANEKLFF
TRBD1,-,TRBV5-1,TRBJ1-5,TGCGCCAGCAGCTTGGCGACAGGGCCCAATCAGCCCCAGCATTTT,CASSLATGPNQPQHF
TRBD2,many,TRBV10-3,TRBJ2-3,TGTGCCATCAGTTCCCAGGTAGCGGGGGCCCTAAGCACAGATACGCAGTATTTT,CAISSQVAGALSTDTQYF
-,many,TRBV4-3,TRBJ1-5,TGCGCCAGCAGCCAAGAATTGCGGGCTAATCAGCCCCAGCATTTT,CASSQELRANQPQHF
TRBD1,few,TRBV6-4,TRBJ2-3,TGTGCCAGCAGTGACTCGGGACAGGGGGCAGATACGCAGTATTTT,CASSDSGQGADTQYF
-,few,TRBV4-2,TRBJ2-3,TGTGCCAGCAGCCAAGATCGGGCGGAGGCGGTTACGCAGTATTTT,CASSQDRAEAVTQYF
-,few,TRBV27,TRBJ2-5,TGTGCCAGCAGTTTACTCCCAGCGCCAAAAGAGACCCAGTACTTC,CASSLLPAPKETQYF